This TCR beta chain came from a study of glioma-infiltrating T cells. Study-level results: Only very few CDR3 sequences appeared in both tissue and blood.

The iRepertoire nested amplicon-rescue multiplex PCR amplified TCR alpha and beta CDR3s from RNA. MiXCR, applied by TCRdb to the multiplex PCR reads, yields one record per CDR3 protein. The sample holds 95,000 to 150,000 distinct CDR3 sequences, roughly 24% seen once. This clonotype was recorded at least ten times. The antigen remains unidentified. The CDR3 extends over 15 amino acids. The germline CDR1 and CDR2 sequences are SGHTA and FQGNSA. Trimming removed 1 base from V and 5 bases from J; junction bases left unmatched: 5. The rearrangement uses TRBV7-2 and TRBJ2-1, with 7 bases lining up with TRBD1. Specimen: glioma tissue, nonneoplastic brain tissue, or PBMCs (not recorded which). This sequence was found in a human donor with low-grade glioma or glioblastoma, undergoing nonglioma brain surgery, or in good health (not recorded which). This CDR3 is CASSLDGTVNNEQFF. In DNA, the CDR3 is TGTGCCAGCAGCTTAGACGGGACAGTGAACAATGAGCAGTTCTTC.